This paragraph reports one T cell receptor beta chain. Per the germline V gene, CDR1 is KGHSH and CDR2 is LQKENI. CDR3 length: 15 residues. With 4 bases removed from V and 0 bases from J, the gap between germline ends came to 11 bases. This specimen comes from a study of brain T cells in children with intractable seizures. Profiling relied on immunoSEQ multiplex PCR, and the TCRdb table lists in-frame clones only, not all of them. The data contain 50,000 to 80,000 clones, roughly 95% of them seen just once; the ten biggest clones take up more than 0.35%. This TCR came from a boy younger than two with focal cortical dysplasia and intractable seizures. This sample comprised peripheral blood, obtained at surgery. This chain uses TRBV18 with TRBJ2-3, with a weak D call TRBD1 (6 bases). CDR3 residues: CASSLLQGSTDTQYF. The CDR3 DNA reads as TGTGCCAGCTCACTCCTACAGGGAAGCACAGATACGCAGTATTTT.